This T cell receptor beta chain was sequenced during a study of T cells after yellow fever vaccination (dated by TCRdb to the late 2010s). At the level of the whole study: Libraries from fractions with low cell numbers were prepared with the SMART-Seq v4 Ultra Low Input RNA kit. To track T-cell clones before and after primary and booster YFV17D yellow fever vaccination, bulk TCR alpha and beta repertoires were sequenced longitudinally. The cohort comprised two healthy male donors, one aged 18 to 30 and one aged 30 to 39 years. Blood was drawn at multiple timepoints before and after primary and secondary immunization, with bulk PBMC replicates and cell subsets isolated.

In the paper's terms, the treatment or condition label means: live attenuated yellow fever vaccine strain. At every blood-draw timepoint, two biological replicates of bulk PBMCs were collected. A standard Ficoll-Paque protocol was used to isolate PBMCs from peripheral blood. RNA was extracted with TriZol from bulk PBMCs, CD4 and CD8 fractions, and dextramer-positive and dextramer-negative fractions. General conclusions and limits of the study: Computational filtering was required because FACS-sorted repertoires could contain abundant contaminating clonotypes from the bulk population. Because the study included only a couple of donors, the extent to which the findings can be generalized is limited. Most clones expanded after primary vaccination (approximately 95% of CD4 and 88% of CD8) were re-detected after the booster, suggesting that broad memory maintenance occurred. The secondary T-cell response was found to be weaker but faster than the primary response, with a peak reached on day 5 rather than on day 15. A small fraction of clonotypes showed up in both the CD4 and CD8 compartments, probably as a result of convergent recombination.

Via the germline V gene, CDR1 is MNHEY and CDR2 SVGAGI. The V end loses 4 bases and the J end loses 7 bases, and a stretch of 10 bases separates them. The CDR3 measures 12 amino acids from cysteine to phenylalanine. Here the CDR3 DNA is all that survives: 36 bases in frame from base 1. TCR cDNA was synthesized by 5'RACE template switching, which introduced a universal primer site and unique molecular identifiers. cDNA synthesis was primed from both the TCR alpha and TCR beta constant segments. Library amplification involved two PCR steps, and the second step added sample barcodes and sequencing adapters. Sequencing of libraries was done on Illumina HiSeq 2500 (2x100 bp) or NovaSeq (2x150 bp). The paper's processing steps were these. Demultiplexing of reads and collapsing into UMI consensus sequences were performed with MIGEC, and V(D)J alignment was carried out with MiXCR. Using edgeR on replicate PBMC samples, clonotypes were called vaccine-responding if FDR was below 0.01 and the log2 fold change was above 5 up to day 15. CD4 or CD8 identity was assigned to each bulk clonotype according to whether the clonotype was present at higher abundance in the sequenced CD4 repertoire or the sequenced CD8 repertoire. The public reads were reprocessed in TCRdb via fastp at Q25 and MiXCR, keeping in-frame beta chains. When rows share a CDR3 protein, they turn into one entry using the most common DNA and genes. None of the V and J calls come from the authors' own analysis; TCRdb made them. The sample contains around 360,000 distinct CDR3 sequences, about 9.9% of them found a single time. The ten largest clones add up to less than 20% of the sample.

A few counts support this clonotype. No cognate antigen has been identified for it. Base qualities were left out, and no much larger clone turns up one base away. The sequenced sample was PBMCs, obtained on the day of the first yellow fever vaccination. The receptor's source is a man younger than 35 who received the YFV17D yellow fever vaccine. Rearrangement joined TRBV6-5 to TRBJ1-1; no D gene call is confident. The CDR3 loop reads CASSSPGNEAFF. The DNA sequence is as follows: TGTGCCAGCAGTTCCCCGGGGAATGAAGCTTTCTTT.